This T cell receptor (beta chain) was identified during a study of graft-versus-host responses after intestinal transplantation. The wider study: The study gave all recipients anti-thymocyte globulin induction, then tacrolimus and steroids for approximately 3 years.

V lost 0 bases, J lost 0 bases, and 9 bases lay in between. Germline CDR1 is ENHRY and CDR2 is SYGVKD. This CDR3 is 16 amino acids long. Worth noting for this clone: Its matching antigen is unknown.

The assay was immunoSEQ multiplex PCR, and TCRdb's table has in-frame clones only and misses some. The table lists about 41,000 clones, roughly 95% of them singletons. Study findings and constraints: Patients who carried graft-donor T cell macrochimerism also had high graft-versus-host to host-versus-graft clonal ratios in their allografts. Ileal or blood samples showed some GvH clones first, and such clones were also found in recipient marrow.

V and J are TRBV10-3 and TRBJ2-1; either TRBD1 or TRBD2 may fit D (5 bases each). The specimen was unstimulated CD8+ T cells sorted from spleen or lymph node cells, collected before transplant. The receptor comes from a human donor who was the organ donor for an intestinal transplant. The CDR3 coding sequence is TGTGCCATCAGTGAGTCTTTGGGGGTCTCCTACAATGAGCAGTTCTTC. This gives the protein CAISESLGVSYNEQFF.